This TCR beta chain was captured by sequencing in a study of CD8+CD57+ T cells in acquired aplastic anemia (dated by TCRdb to 2016 to 2018). At the level of the whole study: DNA extracted from sorted CD4+ and CD8+ cells had a mean of about 3.2 ug, with a range of roughly 0.17 to 27.4 ug. For healthy donor samples, the average read count was about 10 million for CD4+ cells and 11 million to 13 million for CD8+ cells.

Profiling of TCR beta VDJ combinations and CDR3 sequences used genomic DNA as the template. An Illumina HiSeq 2000 was used for TCR repertoire sequencing. The original pipeline was this. Repertoire assessment relied on Simpson's diversity index, CDR3 size and DJ length profiles, and TRBV/TRBJ rearrangement plots. The most abundant DNA sequence in the deep sequencing data was defined as the immunodominant clone. CDR3 amino acid sequences were screened for sharing across subjects and compared with published repertoires and the VDJdb database. TCRdb redid the processing of the public reads, applying fastp at Q25 and MiXCR, and retained in-frame beta chains. Every CDR3 protein is listed once, alongside the most common genes and DNA of its rows. V and J calls and clone size were set by TCRdb, not the authors. The table for this sample lists 95,000 to 120,000 distinct CDR3 sequences; 40% to 60% of them were counted only once. The top ten clonotypes cover roughly 34% of the sample.

This clonotype was picked up a small number of times. The antigen it binds to is not known. Per-base qualities were not stored, and no clone one base away is much larger. What the authors observed across the whole study: No significant difference in CD8+ Simpson's diversity was found between patients and healthy controls (P=0.060). Over 25 CD8+ CDR3 sequences were found in both patients and controls but appeared to be highly expressed in patients and within the immunodominant clones of the patients.

In the study, sorted CD4+ and CD8+ blood T cells from patients with severe aplastic anemia and from healthy subjects underwent deep sequencing of TCR repertoires. Ficoll-Paque density gradient centrifugation was used to isolate peripheral blood mononuclear cells. Before DNA extraction, CD4+ and CD8+ T cells were sorted with FACS or magnetic beads. The source of this sequence is a human donor in good health, serving as a control. Sequences were obtained from sorted CD4+, CD8+, or CD8+CD57+ T cells (not recorded which) from PBMCs.

CDR3 reads: CATSRGDPNTQYF. The DNA sequence is given as TGTGCCACCAGCAGAGGGGACCCAAATACGCAGTATTTT. The V and J genes are TRBV15 and TRBJ2-3; the D segment might be TRBD1 or TRBD2, since each matches 5 bases. CDR1 LNHNV and CDR2 YYDKDF were looked up in the germline V gene (reference sequence). From the cysteine through the phenylalanine, the CDR3 covers 13 amino acids. The only DNA kept is the CDR3, 39 bases in frame from the first base. Relative to germline, V is 1 base shorter and J is 7 bases shorter, with 9 bases between their ends.